The entry that follows covers one T cell receptor beta chain sequence. Looked up from germline, CDR1 is ENHRY and CDR2 is SYGVKD. The CDR3 covers 12 residues. Original handling: Amplifying reference gene primers gave estimates of nucleated cell counts. TCRdb's copy holds only in-frame clones and misses some; the assay was immunoSEQ multiplex PCR. V and J calls and clone size follow that table, whereas D and trimming were derived from the DNA. The sample contains about 110,000 clones, about 79% of which appear only once. These data originate in a study of blood T cell repertoires in COVID-19. Study at large: Researchers got acute and convalescent COVID-19 samples from the United States, Italy and Spain. T cells, B-cell-depleted T cells, or PBMCs provided the cDNA or gDNA that served as material.

The rearrangement links TRBV10-3 to TRBJ2-7; 8 bases are shared with TRBD2. Source material: peripheral blood. This TCR derives from a woman older than 75 with active or convalescent COVID-19. The CDR3 DNA sequence: TGTGTGGTCGGGCAGGCGGGGGGCGAGCAGTACTTC. It translates to CVVGQAGGEQYF.